A selection of T cell receptor beta chains follows, all from one sample in a study of cytomegalovirus exposure and HLA in healthy donors. Profiled with immunoSEQ multiplex PCR; TCRdb holds only in-frame clones, not every one. This sample carries tens of thousands of clones, roughly 64% of them seen once, and the ten largest clones take approximately 15%. Sequencing used PBMCs. Source of these receptors: a middle-aged woman in good health and CMV-seropositive. CDR3s include the opening cysteine and the closing phenylalanine or tryptophan. D genes are given only for firm matches. Only some rows state a clone size, as once, few, many or a class for expanded clones.

v_gene	j_gene	abundance	d_gene	CDR3aa	CDR3nt
TRBV10-2	TRBJ2-5	few	TRBD2	CASSESSTSGSEGETQYF	TGCGCCAGCAGTGAGTCGTCGACTAGCGGGAGTGAGGGAGAGACCCAGTACTTC
TRBV7-2	TRBJ2-7	few	.	CASSLAQAKYEQYF	TGTGCCAGCAGCTTGGCACAGGCGAAATACGAGCAGTACTTC
TRBV5-1	TRBJ2-3	.	TRBD1	CASSPGQGSDTQYF	TGCGCCAGCAGCCCGGGACAGGGGTCGGATACGCAGTATTTT
TRBV29-1	TRBJ2-2	once	.	CSVDGGQGRLFF	TGCAGCGTTGATGGAGGGCAGGGCAGGCTGTTTTTT
TRBV14	TRBJ2-7	.	.	CASSPAMGLGEQYF	TGTGCCAGCAGCCCCGCCATGGGGCTCGGGGAGCAGTACTTC
TRBV7-9	TRBJ2-5	.	.	CASSLDRQQDFQETQYF	TGTGCCAGCAGCTTAGACCGCCAACAGGATTTCCAAGAGACCCAGTACTTC
TRBV12-2	TRBJ1-4	.	.	CASRAPCGQGKLFF	TGTGCAAGTCGCGCCCCTTGCGGACAGGGAAAACTGTTTTTT
TRBV18	TRBJ2-7	.	.	CASSRDNSYEQYF	TGTGCCAGCTCCCGGGATAACTCCTACGAGCAGTACTTC
TRBV2	TRBJ1-3	.	TRBD1	CARGRGQGAGNTIYF	TGTGCCAGGGGCCGGGGACAGGGGGCTGGAAACACCATATATTTT
TRBV29-1	TRBJ1-5	.	TRBD1	CSVGQGFNQPQHF	TGCAGCGTTGGACAGGGTTTCAATCAGCCCCAGCATTTT
TRBV11-2	TRBJ2-7	.	.	CASSLEGAGVGYEQYF	TGTGCCAGCAGCTTAGAAGGGGCAGGGGTCGGCTACGAGCAGTACTTC
TRBV27	TRBJ1-4	.	TRBD1	CASSESGTGGEKLFF	TGTGCCAGCAGTGAAAGCGGGACAGGGGGTGAAAAACTGTTTTTT
TRBV27	TRBJ2-7	.	.	CASSSPYYEQYF	TGTGCCAGCAGTTCCCCGTACTACGAGCAGTACTTC
TRBV29-1	TRBJ2-7	.	TRBD1	CSVGKGQGYEQYF	TGCAGCGTTGGAAAAGGACAGGGGTACGAGCAGTACTTC
TRBV4-3	TRBJ2-2	.	.	CASSEGPSAHGTGELFF	TGCGCCAGCAGCGAAGGCCCCAGCGCGCACGGCACCGGGGAGCTGTTTTTT
TRBV28	TRBJ2-7	.	.	CASSFLLGEVSYEQYF	TGTGCCAGCAGTTTTCTATTGGGGGAGGTATCCTACGAGCAGTACTTC
TRBV27	TRBJ2-5	.	TRBD2	CASSPLAGLQETQYF	TGTGCCAGCAGTCCTCTAGCGGGCCTCCAAGAGACCCAGTACTTC
TRBV6-8	TRBJ2-6	.	.	CASSYPVRGSGANVLTF	TGTGCCAGCAGTTACCCCGTCCGGGGCTCTGGGGCCAACGTCCTGACTTTC
TRBV25-1	TRBJ1-1	.	.	CASSEAGLWTEAFF	TGTGCCAGCAGTGAAGCGGGGCTTTGGACTGAAGCTTTCTTT
TRBV4-3	TRBJ2-7	.	.	CASSQDGLAKDEQYF	TGCGCCAGCAGCCAAGACGGCCTAGCGAAGGACGAGCAGTACTTC
TRBV28	TRBJ2-5	.	TRBD1	CASSLGQGKETQYF	TGTGCCAGCAGTTTAGGACAGGGAAAGGAGACCCAGTACTTC
TRBV6-1	TRBJ2-7	few	TRBD1	CASRDREAYEQYF	TGTGCCAGCAGGGACAGGGAGGCCTACGAGCAGTACTTC
TRBV6-6	TRBJ1-2	.	.	CASSSAGGANYGYTF	TGTGCCAGCAGTTCTGCGGGGGGCGCAAACTATGGCTACACCTTC
TRBV10-3	TRBJ2-7	.	TRBD1	CAIRPGTGETYEQYF	TGTGCCATCAGGCCCGGGACAGGGGAAACTTACGAGCAGTACTTC
TRBV5-1	TRBJ2-7	.	TRBD2	CASSGTGGSIEQYF	TGCGCCAGCAGCGGAACGGGAGGGTCGATCGAGCAGTACTTC
TRBV5-6	TRBJ1-1	few	.	CASSPDTDTEAFF	TGTGCCAGCAGTCCGGACACTGACACTGAAGCTTTCTTT